Below are 4 T cell receptor beta chains sequenced from a single sample in a study of blood T cell repertoires in COVID-19. TCRdb's table, derived via immunoSEQ multiplex PCR, lists solely in-frame clones and lacks some. This sample carries 240,000 or so clones, about 82% of them seen once, and the ten largest clones take 9% to 15%. The sample was peripheral blood. These receptors all come from a man older than 75 with acute or convalescent COVID-19.

The chain joins TRBV5-5 to TRBJ1-4, with TRBD1 identical over 8 bases. V shed 4 bases and J 7 bases; nucleotides not matched to a gene: 3. This CDR3 is 13 amino acids long. Germline loops: CDR1 SGHKS, CDR2 YYEKEE (reference sequence). The CDR3 coding sequence is TGTGCCAGCAGCGGACAGGGAGGTGAAAAACTGTTTTTT. Translated, it gives CASSGQGGEKLFF.

The chain combines TRBV6-6 with TRBJ1-5; a possible D gene is TRBD1 (5 bases). Germline assignment: CDR1 MNHNY and CDR2 SVGAGI (reference sequence). Between the trimmed V and J ends, which lost 2 bases and 8 bases, there was a span of 16 bases. The CDR3 has 15 amino acids. The CDR3 is CASSYAGIPREPQHF. The CDR3 nucleotides read TGTGCCAGCAGTTACGCAGGGATTCCCAGGGAGCCCCAGCATTTT.

The chain joins TRBV19 to TRBJ2-5; maybe TRBD2 (6 bases). Trimming removed 5 bases from V and 4 bases from J, with 17 bases in between. CDR1 and CDR2 from the germline V gene are LNHDA and SQIVND (reference sequence). The CDR3 loop spans 15 amino acids. As DNA, the CDR3 is TGTGCCAGTAGTCTGGCGGGAAGTGGATCAGAGACCCAGTACTTC. It is translated as CASSLAGSGSETQYF.

The rearrangement uses TRBV28 and TRBJ2-7; tentative D call: TRBD1 (6 bases). Germline CDR1 MDHEN, CDR2 SYDVKM. Trimming shortened V by 8 bases and J by 6 bases, and 20 bases separated the two germline ends. CDR3 size: 14 residues. The CDR3 protein is CASAWQGPFREQYF. In nucleotides, the CDR3 is TGTGCCAGCGCTTGGCAGGGGCCCTTCCGCGAGCAGTACTTC.